The present entry profiles one T cell receptor (beta chain) with its context. The junction and the germline gene differ at one end; a read error may be behind it. Germline assignment: CDR1 MNHEY and CDR2 SVGEGT. This CDR3 contains 13 residues. This sample is part of a study of blood T cell repertoires in COVID-19. Study details: Acute and convalescent COVID-19 specimens originated in the United States, Italy and Spain. Sample material is recorded as cDNA or gDNA derived from T cells, B-cell-depleted T cells, or PBMCs.

As handled by the study authors: For nucleated cells, counts were estimated from reference gene primer amplification. The table came from immunoSEQ multiplex PCR; TCRdb's copy has only in-frame clones and leaves some out. The V and J calls and clone size are taken from that table; D and trimming were inferred from the DNA. The repertoire consists of roughly 90,000 clones, with approximately 88% occurring once and the leading ten covering under 35%. The V and J genes are TRBV6-2 or TRBV6-3 and TRBJ1-5, with D perhaps TRBD1 (5 bases). The sequencing input was peripheral blood. The clonotype was recovered from an elderly woman with active or convalescent COVID-19. CDR3 DNA: TGTGCCAGCAGTTACTGGGGCAAGCAGCCCCAGCATTTT. This sequence encodes CASSYWGKQPQHF.